This TCR beta chain was recovered during a study of CD8 T cells in ankylosing spondylitis. Study-wide points: Typical of ankylosing spondylitis blood, it appeared, was a TCR beta motif of fewer than ten highly homologous variants. Reportedly, disease-linked clones are significantly enriched in ankylosing spondylitis patients' matched synovial fluid.

In this sample, this clonotype turned up many times. Its antigen is as yet unknown. V was shortened by 5 bases and J by 0 bases, with 20 bases between the two germline ends. CDR3 length: 17 amino acids. CDR1 and CDR2 from the germline V gene are MNHNS and SASEGT. MiXCR, applied by TCRdb to the 5' RACE reads, yields one record per CDR3 protein. The sample consists of fewer than 350,000 distinct CDR3 sequences, 11% of them appearing once. V gene TRBV6-1 combines with J gene TRBJ2-7; D possibly uses TRBD1 or TRBD2 (5 bases each). The sample comprised blood, either unsorted or a sorted T cell fraction (not recorded which). The clonotype was recovered from a female donor with ankylosing spondylitis or in good health (not recorded which). CDR3 DNA: TGTGCCAGCAGTCTAGAACCGGGACCTCCAAGCTCCTACGAGCAGTACTTC. Protein: CASSLEPGPPSSYEQYF.